This entry lists 9 T cell receptor beta chains sequenced from one sample in a study of cytomegalovirus exposure and HLA in healthy donors. Vbeta (60) and Jbeta (13) primers were used in the PCR. The repertoire was sequenced with immunoSEQ multiplex PCR; TCRdb's copy has only in-frame clones and lacks some. The data hold roughly 73,000 clones, with 65% to 85% observed a single time. Material for sequencing was PBMCs. Receptors originate from a woman aged 45-60 years in good health and CMV-seronegative.

This sequence joins TRBV28 and TRBJ1-2, with 7 positions matching TRBD1. The CDR3 loop spans 15 amino acids. V shed 4 bases and J 4 bases; nucleotides not matched to a gene: 9. Germline CDR1 is MDHEN and CDR2 is SYDVKM. CDR3: CASSSRGTALYGYTF. The CDR3, as DNA: TGTGCCAGCAGTTCTCGAGGGACAGCGCTCTATGGCTACACCTTC.

The V call is TRBV19, the J call TRBJ2-7; a weak D match, TRBD2 (5 bases). The CDR3 spans 14 residues. V gave up 6 bases and J gave up 0 bases, with 12 bases separating them. Germline assignment: CDR1 LNHDA and CDR2 SQIVND (reference sequence). The CDR3 nucleotides are TGTGCCAGTAGCCTCAGAGGGTACTCCTACGAGCAGTACTTC. The encoded protein is CASSLRGYSYEQYF.

The chain couples TRBV9 to TRBJ2-2; D perhaps matches TRBD1 (5 bases). Germline CDR1 and CDR2: SGDLS and YYNGEE. The CDR3 spans 12 residues. Deletions cut 3 bases from V and 8 bases from J, with 8 bases between. CDR3 loop: CASSEGAGELFF. CDR3 nucleotides: TGTGCCAGCAGCGAAGGGGCAGGGGAGCTGTTTTTT.

The rearrangement links TRBV4-2 to TRBJ2-3; TRBD2 agrees at 12 bases. Germline values: CDR1 LGHNA, CDR2 YNFKEQ. This CDR3 has 16 amino acids. V gave up 1 base and J gave up 5 bases; unmatched junction bases: 4. As DNA, the CDR3 is TGTGCCAGCAGCCAAGGGGCTAGCGGGAGGGTAGATACGCAGTATTTT. Its protein product is CASSQGASGRVDTQYF.

Turning to this clone: One end of the junction varies from germline; a read error may be responsible. The J gene is TRBJ1-5, the V gene TRBV7-7, with 8 positions matching TRBD1. The CDR3 is 13 residues long. Germline V lookup: CDR1 SSHAT, CDR2 FNYEAQ (reference sequence). The CDR3 loop reads CASSIDRGQPQHF. The CDR3 DNA is TGTGCTAGCAGCATTGACAGGGGCCAGCCCCAGCATTTT.

The DNA of the CDR3 is TGTGCCAGCAGCTCAGACAGGGTGTCGTACAATGAGCAGTTCTTC. Translating it yields CASSSDRVSYNEQFF. The V gene is TRBV9, the J gene TRBJ2-1; TRBD1 matches 7 bases. Germline CDR1 and CDR2: SGDLS and YYNGEE. J was trimmed by 4 bases and V by 4 bases; bases with no gene match: 8. The CDR3 totals 15 residues.

CDR3 loop: CASSDIIRGGGYTF. DNA for the CDR3: TGCGCCAGCAGTGATATAATACGGGGAGGAGGCTACACCTTC. The chain combines TRBV10-2 with TRBJ1-2; D is unresolved. The V end lost 3 bases, the J end lost 8 bases, and 16 bases lay between the germline ends. The germline V gene has CDR1 WSHSY and CDR2 SAAADI. The CDR3 is 14 amino acids.

The chain is built from TRBV10-1 and TRBJ2-7, with D maybe TRBD1 (6 bases). Germline CDR1 and CDR2: WNHNN and SYGVQD (reference sequence). Trimming left V 5 bases short and J 5 bases short, with 16 bases between. The CDR3 is 14 amino acids. CDR3 loop: CASSQLPGDNEQYF. The CDR3 DNA sequence: TGCGCCAGCAGTCAGTTGCCAGGGGACAACGAGCAGTACTTC.

The V gene is TRBV19, the J gene TRBJ1-2, with D hard to call. This CDR3 is built from 13 residues. The V end was cut by 0 bases, the J end by 7 bases, with 9 bases between. The germline gives CDR1 LNHDA, CDR2 SQIVND (reference sequence). CDR3 sequence: CASSIERRSGYTF. The CDR3 DNA reads as TGTGCCAGTAGTATAGAAAGAAGGAGTGGCTACACCTTC.